Listed here are 3 T cell receptor beta chains from one sample, sequenced in a study of T cells in localized non-small cell lung cancer. Generated by immunoSEQ multiplex PCR, the TCRdb table keeps only in-frame clones and is missing some. Counted here are some 64,000 clones, 75% to 85% occurring once; the ten biggest clones make up around 4.6%. Sequenced material: PBMCs, taken before any cancer treatment. The receptors originated from a man aged 35 to 69 with stage II lung adenocarcinoma.

This clone was detected once. CDR3 loop: CASKGGRALGEQFF. CDR3 coding DNA: TGTGCCAGCAAGGGCGGGAGGGCCCTCGGTGAGCAGTTCTTC. The chain employs TRBV2 and TRBJ2-1, with 9 bases aligning to TRBD2. J lost 9 bases, V lost 7 bases, and 10 bases had no gene match. CDR1 is SNHLY and CDR2 is FYNNEI in the germline V gene. The CDR3 has 14 residues.

The chain is built from TRBV7-3 and TRBJ2-1; TRBD2 is a possible D gene (6 bases). With 2 bases removed from V and 9 bases from J, the gap between germline ends came to 17 bases. The CDR3 is 15 residues long. The germline V gene has CDR1 SGHTA and CDR2 FQGTGA. The CDR3 DNA sequence: TGTGCCAGCAGCTTAGATCGGGAGAGGAGGATTGAGCAGTTCTTC. Translating gives CASSLDRERRIEQFF.

J is TRBJ1-2 and V is TRBV14; a weak D match, TRBD1 (6 bases). The germline V gene has CDR1 SGHDN and CDR2 FVKESK. This CDR3 comprises 15 residues. Trimming removed 0 bases from V and 6 bases from J, with 14 bases in between. CDR3 sequence reads: CASSQDRIRGNGYTF. The CDR3 DNA follows: TGTGCCAGCAGCCAAGATCGAATCAGGGGAAATGGCTACACCTTC.